This T cell receptor beta chain came from a study of human T cells and chemical hapten exposure. Overall study context: DPC (0.01%) was patch tested on the upper back and read at 6 days.

Attachment of unique molecular identifiers to individual cDNA molecules was performed in the library. TCRdb independently ran MiXCR on the RACE reads; one entry per CDR3 protein. The repertoire holds around 300,000 distinct CDR3 sequences, with under 9% as singletons. Time point: patch test 1, 2 weeks after DPC sensitization. Indicated treatment: therapeutic diphenylcyclopropenone sensitization with weekly scalp DPC. This clonotype was counted ten times or more. Trimming at V came to 6 bases and at J to 7 bases, leaving 9 bases not matched to a gene. The length of the CDR3 is 14 residues. Germline-derived CDR1 and CDR2 are SGHTA and FQGNSA.

This clonotype was sampled from a young woman with alopecia areata. Some clones in this sample may be carry-over from other donors' samples. This chain links TRBV7-2 with TRBJ2-1; 7 nucleotides match TRBD1. Sequenced here: whole blood, sampled in connection with sensitization to the hapten diphenylcyclopropenone (DPC). CDR3 nucleotides: TGTGCCAGCAGACCACTGGACAGGAATAATGAGCAGTTCTTC. Encoded protein: CASRPLDRNNEQFF.